Sequencing of this T cell receptor (beta chain) was carried out in a study of shared clonotypes between healthy human individuals. Deep-level running was used for the assay. Libraries were prepared by immunoSEQ multiplex PCR; TCRdb keeps only in-frame clonotypes and omits some of them. The profile covers around 2.1 million clones, with roughly 91% appearing a single time and roughly 1.8% taken by the ten largest. Naivety among CD8 cells was defined by CD45RO negativity and positive CCR7 selection, thereby excluding terminally differentiated effector memory CD45RA+ cells. The CDR3 consists of 14 residues. V lost 5 bases to trimming and J lost 1 base, with 11 bases between them. Germline V gives CDR1 PRHDT, CDR2 FYEKMQ (reference sequence).

The chain combines TRBV13 with TRBJ2-5, with D possibly matching TRBD1 (6 bases). The TCR comes from a man in his late teens or twenties in good health. Some clones in this sample may be carry-over from other donors' samples. Sequenced sample: naive CD8+ T cells from PBMCs. In nucleotides, the CDR3 is TGTGCCAGCAGCCTAAGGACAGTCCAAGAGACCCAGTACTTC. Its translation: CASSLRTVQETQYF. The variable domain in full, completed from reference TRBV13 and TRBJ2-5, reads AAGVIQSPRHLIKEKRETATLKCYPIPRHDTVYWYQQGPGQDPQFLISFYEKMQSDKGSIPDRFSAQQFSDYHSELNMSSLELGDSALYFCASSLRTVQETQYFGPGTRLLVL.